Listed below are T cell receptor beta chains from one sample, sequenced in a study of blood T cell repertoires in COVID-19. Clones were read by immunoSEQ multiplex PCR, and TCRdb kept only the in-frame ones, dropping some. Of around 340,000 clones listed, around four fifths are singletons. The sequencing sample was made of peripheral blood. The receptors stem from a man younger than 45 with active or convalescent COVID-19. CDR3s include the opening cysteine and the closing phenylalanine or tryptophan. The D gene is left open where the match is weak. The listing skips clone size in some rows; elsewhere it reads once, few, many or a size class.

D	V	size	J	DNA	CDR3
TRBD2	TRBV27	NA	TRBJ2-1	TGTGCCAGCCGTCCCAACGCAGGTCTAGCGGGAGGGAGCTCCTACAATGAGCAGTTCTTC	CASRPNAGLAGGSSYNEQFF
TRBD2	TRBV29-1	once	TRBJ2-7	TGCAGCGGGGCTAGCGGTAGACAATTAAGAGAGCAGTACTTC	CSGASGRQLREQYF
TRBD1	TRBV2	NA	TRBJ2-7	TGTGCCAGCAGTGTACAGGGGGTAAACGAGCAGTACTTC	CASSVQGVNEQYF
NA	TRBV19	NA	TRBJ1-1	TGTGCCAGCTCTGGGGGGTACGAGGACACTGAAGCTTTCTTT	CASSGGYEDTEAFF
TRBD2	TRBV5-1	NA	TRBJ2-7	TGCGCCAGCAGCCCTCTAGCGGGTGGCTCCTACGAGCAGTACTTC	CASSPLAGGSYEQYF
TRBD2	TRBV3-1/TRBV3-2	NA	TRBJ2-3	TGTGCCAGCAGCCAACAGCGGGAGGCCAGCACAGATACGCAGTATTTT	CASSQQREASTDTQYF
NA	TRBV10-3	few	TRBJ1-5	TGTGCCATCAGTGAGTCGATCAGGGGAAATCAGCCCCAGCATTTT	CAISESIRGNQPQHF
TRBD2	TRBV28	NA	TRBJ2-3	TGTGCCAGCAGCCAGACTAGCGGGAGGGGCACAGATACGCAGTATTTT	CASSQTSGRGTDTQYF
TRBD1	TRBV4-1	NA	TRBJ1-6	TGCGCCAGCAGCCAAGACAGGGGGCCTAATTCACCCCTCCACTTT	CASSQDRGPNSPLHF
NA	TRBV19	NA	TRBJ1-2	TGTGCCAGTAAAGGTGGGCCAGGGAACTATGGCTACACCTTC	CASKGGPGNYGYTF
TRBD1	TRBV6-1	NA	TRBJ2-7	TGTGCCAGCAGTGCTTATCCGGGACAGAGCTCCTACGAGCAGTACTTC	CASSAYPGQSSYEQYF
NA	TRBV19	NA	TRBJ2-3	TGTGCCAGTTCCCCCCGGGCTAGGGGAACAGATACGCAGTATTTT	CASSPRARGTDTQYF
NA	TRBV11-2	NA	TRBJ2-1	TGTGCCAGCAGCCCCGAGGTTTACAATGAGCAGTTCTTC	CASSPEVYNEQFF
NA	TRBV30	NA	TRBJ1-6	TGTGCCTGGAGTGGAGACGGGGGTAATTCACCCCTCCACTTT	CAWSGDGGNSPLHF
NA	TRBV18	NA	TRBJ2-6	TGTGCCAGCTCACCTCTGGGGGGATCGGCCAACGTCCTGACTTTC	CASSPLGGSANVLTF
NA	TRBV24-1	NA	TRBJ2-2	TGTGCCACCAGTGACCCGACAGGCGCCAACACCGGGGAGCTGTTTTTT	CATSDPTGANTGELFF
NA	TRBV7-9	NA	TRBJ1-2	TGTGCCAGCAGCTTAGCGTCGACAGACTATGGCTACACCTTC	CASSLASTDYGYTF
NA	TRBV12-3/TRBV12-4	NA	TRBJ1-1	TGTGCCAGCAGTTTAAGCGGAGACACTGAAGCTTTCTTT	CASSLSGDTEAFF
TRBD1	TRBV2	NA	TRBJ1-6	TGTGCCAGCAGTGGGGACAGGGGTTCGAATTCACCCCTCCACTTT	CASSGDRGSNSPLHF
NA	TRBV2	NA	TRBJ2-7	TGTGCCAGCACCATGGACTCGCGATACGAGCAGTACTTC	CASTMDSRYEQYF
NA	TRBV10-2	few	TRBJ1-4	TGCGCCAGCAGTGAGGGCTGGGGGCGAACTAATGAAAAACTGTTTTTT	CASSEGWGRTNEKLFF